This T cell receptor (beta chain) appears in the sequencing data of a study of T cells in Graves' hyperthyroidism and ophthalmopathy. Disease duration under 2 months; hyperthyroidism patients were aged 18 to 65. Those patients with uncontrolled infection, other autoimmune disease, pregnancy or lactation were excluded. TCR beta CDR3 sequences were amplified from RNA transcripts. In the first-round RT-PCR of the TCR CDR3, the HTBI primer set was used. Each CDR3 protein gets one entry after TCRdb re-called the multiplex PCR reads with MiXCR. The table includes 530,000 or so distinct CDR3 sequences, 35% to 55% detected once. Trimming took 4 bases from V and 2 from J; bases not matched to a gene: 3. CDR3 length equals 15 residues. Germline V gene lookup returns CDR1 SGHDN and CDR2 FVKESK.

The sequenced material came from peripheral blood or thyroid tissue (not recorded which). The sequence was collected from a woman between 18 and 30 years old with Graves' hyperthyroidism. The chain combines TRBV14 with TRBJ2-5, with 11 bases fitting TRBD2. In DNA form, the CDR3 reads TGTGCCAGCAGCCGCCGACTAGCGGGGCAAGAGACCCAGTACTTC. This gives the protein CASSRRLAGQETQYF. The whole variable domain, remainder taken from reference TRBV14 and TRBJ2-5, is EAGVTQFPSHSVIEKGQTVTLRCDPISGHDNLYWYRRVMGKEIKFLLHFVKESKQDESGMPNNRFLAERTGGTYSTLKVQPAELEDSGVYFCASSRRLAGQETQYFGPGTRLLVL.